This is a list of T cell receptor beta chains from one sample in a study of blood T cell repertoires in COVID-19. Assay: immunoSEQ multiplex PCR; the TCRdb copy retains only in-frame clones and omits some. The table records about 250,000 clones, 80% to 90% of them present only once. Sequencing was carried out using PBMCs or T cells enriched from blood (not recorded which). Receptors originate from a man aged 35-49 years who had recovered from COVID-19. The CDR3 runs from the conserved cysteine through the conserved F or W. D genes are given only for firm matches. Clone size is shown for a subset of rows, as once, few, many or a class of expanded clone.

size	J	V	D	CDR3	DNA
.	TRBJ2-1	TRBV7-2	TRBD2	CASSYRAGGYNEQFF	TGTGCCAGCAGCTACCGGGCGGGGGGGTACAATGAGCAGTTCTTC
.	TRBJ2-1	TRBV7-9	TRBD2	CASSRTSGRIRNEQFF	TGTGCCAGCAGCCGGACTAGCGGGAGGATTCGAAATGAGCAGTTCTTC
few	TRBJ1-5	TRBV7-8	.	CASSLRESRDQPQHF	TGTGCCAGCAGCTTAAGGGAATCGCGGGATCAGCCCCAGCATTTT
.	TRBJ2-2	TRBV29-1	.	CSVEYSGGAFGELFF	TGCAGCGTTGAGTATAGCGGCGGGGCTTTCGGGGAGCTGTTTTTT
.	TRBJ1-2	TRBV7-9	TRBD1	CASSTETGRNYGYTF	TGTGCCAGCAGCACTGAGACAGGGAGGAACTATGGCTACACCTTC
.	TRBJ2-1	TRBV2	.	CASSGNHNRYSYNEQFF	TGTGCCAGCAGCGGAAACCATAACAGGTACTCCTACAATGAGCAGTTCTTC
.	TRBJ1-5	TRBV21-1	.	CASSKKGLYNSNQPQHF	TGTGCCAGCAGCAAAAAGGGACTGTACAATAGCAATCAGCCCCAGCATTTT
.	TRBJ2-7	TRBV6-5	TRBD1	CASSQPGQGSRQYF	TGTGCCAGCAGTCAGCCGGGACAGGGTTCTCGGCAGTACTTC
.	TRBJ2-7	TRBV9	TRBD2	CASSVVSGGPDEQYF	TGTGCCAGCAGCGTAGTTTCGGGAGGGCCGGACGAGCAGTACTTC
.	TRBJ1-1	TRBV7-9	.	CASSLVLGGNTEAFF	TGTGCCAGCAGCTTAGTATTGGGGGGGAACACTGAAGCTTTCTTT
.	TRBJ2-7	TRBV12-3/TRBV12-4	.	CASSHSYEQYF	TGTGCCAGCAGCCACAGCTACGAGCAGTACTTC
.	TRBJ1-5	TRBV6-9	TRBD1	CASTGSRDRALGSNQPQHF	TGTGCCAGCACGGGGTCACGGGACAGGGCATTGGGCAGCAATCAGCCCCAGCATTTT
.	TRBJ2-7	TRBV7-2	TRBD1	CASSSGTGHYEQYF	TGTGCCAGCAGCTCTGGGACAGGGCACTACGAGCAGTACTTC
.	TRBJ2-7	TRBV28	.	CASSLSIGTLSSSYEQYF	TGTGCCAGCAGTTTGTCTATAGGGACACTGAGTAGCTCCTACGAGCAGTACTTC
.	TRBJ2-7	TRBV6-6	TRBD2	CASKSGTNYEQYF	TGTGCCAGCAAATCCGGGACTAACTACGAGCAGTACTTC
.	TRBJ1-2	TRBV27	.	CASSFTEWSGANYGYTF	TGTGCCAGCAGTTTTACTGAGTGGTCAGGGGCTAACTATGGCTACACCTTC
.	TRBJ1-1	TRBV7-3	TRBD1	CASSFGTVTEAFF	TGTGCCAGCAGCTTCGGGACAGTCACTGAAGCTTTCTTT
.	TRBJ1-1	TRBV3-1/TRBV3-2	.	CASRLMKGDTEAFF	TGTGCCAGCAGACTGATGAAAGGGGACACTGAAGCTTTCTTT
.	TRBJ1-6	TRBV5-4	TRBD1	CASSKPTGGLNSPLHF	TGTGCCAGCTCGAAACCGACAGGGGGGCTAAATTCACCCCTCCACTTT
many	TRBJ2-3	TRBV5-4	.	CASSRPITGMSTDTQYF	TGTGCCAGCAGCAGACCGATTACAGGGATGAGCACAGATACGCAGTATTTT
.	TRBJ1-3	TRBV11-1	.	CASSLSVGSGNTIYF	TGTGCCAGCAGCTTAAGCGTCGGCTCTGGAAACACCATATATTTT
.	TRBJ2-1	TRBV28	TRBD2	CASKPGTSGPYNEQFF	TGTGCCAGCAAACCAGGGACTAGCGGACCCTACAATGAGCAGTTCTTC